This T cell receptor beta chain is drawn from a study of T-cell reconstitution after alpha-beta-depleted transplantation in children. CDR1 DFQATT and CDR2 SNEGSKA come from the germline V gene (reference sequence). This CDR3 spans 13 amino acids. V lost 3 bases to trimming and J lost 3 bases, with 9 bases between them. Overall study results and limits: The main origin of T-cell counts and diversity one year after transplant was newly produced T cells. Reports say that about two months after transplant, the alpha-beta T cells came out of several hundred graft clones that had expanded.

Unique molecular identifiers were incorporated into the prepared TCRbeta library. MiXCR, run by TCRdb on the PCR reads, gives a single entry per CDR3 protein. The sample shows 84,000 or so distinct CDR3 sequences, around 16% of them seen only once. This clonotype was detected many times. The antigen is unknown. The rearrangement links TRBV20-1 to TRBJ2-1; D might be TRBD2 (6 bases). The input for sequencing was PBMCs, mostly from graft donor cells, taken 180 days after TCRalphabeta/CD19-depleted stem cell transplant. This receptor was identified in a male patient aged 2 to 9 who had a stem cell transplant for acute lymphoblastic leukemia, so the T cells may come from the graft donor. CDR3 sequence: CSASSGDYNEQFF. The CDR3 nucleotides are TGCAGTGCTAGTAGCGGCGACTACAATGAGCAGTTCTTC.